Sequencing of this T cell receptor (beta chain) was carried out in a study of early T cells in non-severe SARS-CoV-2 infection (dated by TCRdb to about 2021). Notes on the research overall: Bulk RNA from unsorted whole blood was used for TCR sequencing, so alpha and beta chains could not be paired.

This clonotype was recorded many times. The target of this receptor is not known. Base qualities are not at hand, and no much larger clone is one base apart. The investigation overall reported the following: VDJdb matching was skewed toward anti-spike CD8 responses and likely underestimated virus-specific expansions, missing private and CD4 specificities.

Library generation was performed with 5' RACE. Sequencing was performed on a NextSeq 500. To correct for sequencing error and PCR bias, the TCR library protocol tagged individual cDNA molecules with unique molecular identifiers. Sequencing covered both TCR alpha and beta chains, and within each sample the abundances of alpha and beta sequences were tightly co-correlated. The original methods were these. Decombinator V4 was used to annotate the V gene, J gene and CDR3 of the TCR sequences. Expanded TCRs were defined as changing significantly between any two time points under a Poisson model with p below 0.0001. TCR abundances were normalised to the total number of TCRs sequenced per sample and were expressed as counts per million. TRAV1-2 paired with TRAJ12, TRAJ20 or TRAJ33 defined MAIT TCRs, while TRAV10 paired with TRAJ18 defined iNKT TCRs. VDJdb, accessed on 1 November 2021, was searched for TCRs annotated for CMV, EBV and SARS-CoV-2, and TCRs annotated for more than one antigen were excluded. Using fastp at Q25 and MiXCR, TCRdb reprocessed the public reads and kept productive beta chains. Merged by CDR3 protein, the rows form single entries marked with the most common genes and DNA. In this record, the V and J calls reflect TCRdb's handling and not the investigators' own analysis. Across this sample there are 40,000 to 60,000 distinct CDR3 sequences, with around 6.5% seen only once. Of the sample, around 7% falls within the top ten clones.

This was a case-control study nested in a cohort of healthcare workers in London, UK, who had nasopharyngeal swab PCR tests and blood samples taken every week. Between 23 and 31 March 2020, the week of the UK lockdown, healthcare workers were enrolled and then followed up weekly for as long as 16 weeks. From a lookup of the germline V gene, CDR1 and CDR2 are SGHTA and FQGNSA. Relative to germline, V is 5 bases shorter and J is 2 bases shorter, with 13 bases between their ends. The CDR3 spans 14 residues, from the cysteine through the phenylalanine. Just CDR3 DNA is preserved here, 42 bases in frame from base 1.

Sequencing used whole blood, obtained at baseline. The V and J genes are TRBV7-2 and TRBJ2-7; TRBD1 is possibly the D segment (6 matching bases). The receptor was isolated from an adult who was a healthcare worker with PCR-confirmed SARS-CoV-2 infection or an uninfected control (not recorded which). This receptor has the CDR3 CASSPSDSAYEQYF. The DNA sequence follows: TGTGCCAGCAGCCCCTCGGACAGTGCCTACGAGCAGTACTTC.